This T cell receptor beta chain appears in the sequencing data of a study of cytomegalovirus exposure and HLA in healthy donors. This clone appeared once. TCRdb's copy holds only in-frame clones and misses some; the assay was immunoSEQ multiplex PCR. The sample lists some 290,000 clones; approximately 91% were seen once. V dropped 3 bases and J dropped 2 bases, with 9 bases sitting between them. The CDR3 extends over 14 amino acids. CDR1 is MNHEY, CDR2 SMNVEV, per germline (reference sequence). The sequence was collected from a man younger than 45 in good health and CMV-seronegative. The sequenced material came from PBMCs. The genes are TRBV27 and TRBJ2-3, with D unresolved. Written as DNA, the CDR3 is TGTGCCAGCAGTTTGGGCAGCCACACAGATACGCAGTATTTT. Translated: CASSLGSHTDTQYF.